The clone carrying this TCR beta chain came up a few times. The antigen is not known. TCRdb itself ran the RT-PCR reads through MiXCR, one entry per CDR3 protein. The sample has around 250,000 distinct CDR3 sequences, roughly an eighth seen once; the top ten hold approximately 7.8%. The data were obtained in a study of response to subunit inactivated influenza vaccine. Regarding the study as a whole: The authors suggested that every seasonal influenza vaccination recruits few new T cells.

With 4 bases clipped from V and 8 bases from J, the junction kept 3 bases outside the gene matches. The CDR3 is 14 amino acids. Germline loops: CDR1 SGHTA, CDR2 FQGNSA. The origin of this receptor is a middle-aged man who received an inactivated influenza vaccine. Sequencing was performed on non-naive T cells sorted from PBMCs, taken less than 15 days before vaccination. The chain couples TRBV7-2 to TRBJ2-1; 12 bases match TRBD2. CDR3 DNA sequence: TGTGCCAGCAGCTCAGGACTAGCGGGACATGAGCAGTTCTTC. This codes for CASSSGLAGHEQFF.